The 22 T cell receptor beta chains below were found in one sample sequenced in a study of T cells in narcolepsy. Method: immunoSEQ multiplex PCR; TCRdb's copy keeps in-frame clones and lacks some. The sample has approximately 30,000 clones, around 78% seen once. Input material: CD45RA- memory CD4+ T cells from PBMCs. The receptors were sampled from a human donor with narcolepsy.

The chain recombines TRBV7-9 with TRBJ2-3; 10 nucleotides line up with TRBD2. Germline V gives CDR1 SEHNR, CDR2 FQNEAQ (reference sequence). CDR3 length: 18 amino acids. V gave up 5 bases and J gave up 0 bases; unmatched junction bases: 11. The CDR3 DNA reads as TGTGCCAGCAGCATACGCGAGGGACTAGCGACTAGCACAGATACGCAGTATTTT. Translated, it gives CASSIREGLATSTDTQYF.

The V and J genes are TRBV5-6 and TRBJ2-5; 10 bases match TRBD1. The V gene's germline CDR1 is SGHDT and CDR2 YYEEEE. The CDR3 length is 15 residues. J lost 4 bases, V lost 0 bases, and 3 bases had no gene match. Here the CDR3 reads CASSLVGQGGETQYF. The CDR3 nucleotides read TGTGCCAGCAGCTTGGTAGGACAGGGGGGAGAGACCCAGTACTTC.

The V call is TRBV7-2, the J call TRBJ2-7; the D gene could be TRBD1 or TRBD2 (5 bases each). The CDR3 totals 14 residues. V was shortened by 2 bases and J by 5 bases, with 13 bases between the two germline ends. In germline, CDR1 is SGHTA, CDR2 FQGNSA. The CDR3 region is CASSLQVGDDEQYF. DNA of the CDR3: TGTGCCAGCAGCTTACAGGTGGGGGACGACGAGCAGTACTTC.

This chain joins TRBV6-1 and TRBJ2-7; 8 bases map to TRBD1. The CDR3 has 16 residues. Germline-derived CDR1 and CDR2 are MNHNS and SASEGT. J gave up 4 bases and V 3 bases, and 11 bases lay outside the gene matches. CDR3 coding DNA: TGTGCCAGCAGTGACATGATACAGGGGGTCCATTACGAGCAGTACTTC. Amino acid sequence: CASSDMIQGVHYEQYF.

V is TRBV23-1 and J is TRBJ1-1, with 7 bases that match TRBD1. TRBV23-1 is labeled an ORF, and its function is uncertain. Trimming at V came to 0 bases and at J to 2 bases, leaving 6 bases not matched to a gene. The CDR3 has 16 residues. CDR3 loop: CASSQSIQGVNTEAFF. CDR3 coding DNA: TGCGCCAGCAGTCAATCGATCCAGGGGGTCAACACTGAAGCTTTCTTT.

The V call is TRBV12-5, the J call TRBJ2-5, with D perhaps TRBD2 (5 bases). The CDR3 has 13 residues. CDR1 is LGHNT and CDR2 is FRNRAP in the germline V gene. The V gene lost 6 bases and the J gene lost 0 bases, with 8 bases spanning the gap. The CDR3 spells CASGSGYQETQYF. The CDR3 nucleotides are TGTGCTAGTGGGAGCGGTTACCAAGAGACCCAGTACTTC.

This chain joins TRBV7-9 and TRBJ2-7, with D possibly called TRBD1 or TRBD2 (6 bases each). CDR3 length equals 14 residues. Germline V CDR1 and CDR2: SEHNR, FQNEAQ (reference sequence). V was clipped by 2 bases and J by 4 bases, with 12 bases between them. The CDR3 reads CASSLSGGRYEQYF. CDR3 bases: TGTGCCAGCAGCTTATCCGGGGGCCGATACGAGCAGTACTTC.

The chain joins TRBV19 to TRBJ1-6; 7 bases map to TRBD1. Germline CDR1 is LNHDA and CDR2 is SQIVND (reference sequence). Losses at the gene ends were 9 bases for V and 7 bases for J; bases not matched to a gene: 6. The CDR3 has 13 amino acids. The CDR3 DNA sequence: TGTGCCAGCTCCGGGACAGAGAATTCACCCCTCCACTTT. This encodes CASSGTENSPLHF.

The V call is TRBV7-2, the J call TRBJ1-1, with 10 bases matching TRBD1. Germline lookup yields CDR1 SGHTA and CDR2 FQGNSA. Trimming removed 1 base from V and 1 base from J; junction bases left unmatched: 9. CDR3 length equals 18 residues. The CDR3 region has the DNA TGTGCCAGCAGCTTAGAAAGACAGGGGGCCGCTAAGAACACTGAAGCTTTCTTT. Protein sequence: CASSLERQGAAKNTEAFF.

This clone was picked up a small number of times. The rearrangement joins TRBV5-1 to TRBJ1-2, with D possibly TRBD1 on 6 matching bases. Trimming pared 0 bases from V and 5 bases from J, leaving 11 bases between. CDR3 length: 14 amino acids. Germline V gene data show CDR1 as SGHRS and CDR2 as YFSETQ. The CDR3 region is CASSLETGTYGYTF. The CDR3 bases are TGCGCCAGCAGCTTGGAAACAGGGACTTATGGCTACACCTTC.

This chain joins TRBV5-4 and TRBJ1-6; D possibly corresponds to TRBD1 (5 bases). The V gene's germline CDR1 is SGHNT and CDR2 YYREEE (reference sequence). Trimming stripped 4 bases from V and 0 bases from J, with 8 bases between. The CDR3 has 15 amino acids. The CDR3 DNA reads TGTGCCAGCAGCCCAGGGAGCTCCTATAATTCACCCCTCCACTTT. Translated, it gives CASSPGSSYNSPLHF.

This clone appeared a few times. V is TRBV5-1 and J is TRBJ2-3, with 8 bases aligning to TRBD2. CDR1 SGHRS and CDR2 YFSETQ come from the germline V gene. Trimming cost V 4 bases and J 3 bases; bases outside gene matches: 7. This CDR3 has 15 residues. The CDR3 DNA reads as TGCGCCAGCAGCGACGGGGGGGCCGGTACAGATACGCAGTATTTT. Its translation: CASSDGGAGTDTQYF.

This rearrangement joins TRBV5-1 to TRBJ2-2, with 8 bases that match TRBD1. The CDR3 consists of 14 residues. V lost 7 bases and J lost 4; bases outside the gene matches: 6. Germline values: CDR1 SGHRS, CDR2 YFSETQ. The CDR3 DNA is TGCGCCAGCCCCCAGGGGGCTCGCACCGGGGAGCTGTTTTTT. This codes for CASPQGARTGELFF.

This clone has a handful of counts. The chain links TRBV12-5 to TRBJ2-7; D not resolved. Germline CDR1 is LGHNT and CDR2 is FRNRAP. Trimming removed 1 base from V and 4 bases from J, with 2 bases in between. CDR3 length equals 11 residues. CDR3 in DNA: TGTGCTAGTGGTTTGGCTTACGAGCAGTACTTC. It translates to CASGLAYEQYF.

This clone showed up just once. The chain has TRBV7-2 and TRBJ2-7; D is possibly TRBD1 or TRBD2 (5 bases each). The CDR3 has 15 amino acids. V shed 8 bases and J shed 3 bases, with 20 bases lying between them. From germline, CDR1 is SGHTA and CDR2 FQGNSA. In DNA, the CDR3 is TGTGCCAGCGCACGGGGCAGGGTGGCGAACTACGAGCAGTACTTC. Protein sequence: CASARGRVANYEQYF.

This rearrangement joins TRBV6-6 to TRBJ1-2, with D maybe TRBD1 (6 bases). The germline V gene has CDR1 MNHNY and CDR2 SVGAGI (reference sequence). The CDR3 sequence is 11 residues long. Trimming pared 5 bases from V and 8 bases from J, leaving 9 bases between. For the CDR3, the DNA is TGTGCCAGCAGTCAGGGGAGCGGCTACACCTTC. It yields the protein CASSQGSGYTF.

This CDR3 is CACRTGGNSPLHF. CDR3 coding DNA: TGTGCCTGCCGGACAGGGGGTAATTCACCCCTCCACTTT. The chain links TRBV30 to TRBJ1-6; 10 positions agree with TRBD1. The J segment lost 6 bases and the V segment lost 6 bases, leaving 2 bases of the junction unmatched. This CDR3 is built from 13 residues. Looked up from germline, CDR1 is GTSNPN and CDR2 is SVGIG (reference sequence).

V and J are TRBV4-1 and TRBJ1-6; unclear D gene. This CDR3 has 13 amino acids. The V end lost 0 bases, the J end lost 9 bases, and 6 bases lay between the germline ends. Germline CDR1 is MGHRA and CDR2 is YSYEKL. The CDR3 DNA reads as TGCGCCAGCAGCCAAGATGTGGGTTCACCCCTCCACTTT. This sequence encodes CASSQDVGSPLHF.

The V call is TRBV19, the J call TRBJ2-2; no reliable D call. V gave up 6 bases and J gave up 1 base, with 6 bases separating them. Germline V CDR1 and CDR2: LNHDA, SQIVND (reference sequence). The CDR3 extends over 13 amino acids. The CDR3 DNA follows: TGTGCCAGTAGCCAGCTGAACACCGGGGAGCTGTTTTTT. It is translated as CASSQLNTGELFF. Variable domain in full (rest from reference TRBV19 and TRBJ2-2): DGGITQSPKYLFRKEGQNVTLSCEQNLNHDAMYWYRQDPGQGLRLIYYSQIVNDFQKGDIAEGYSVSREKKESFPLTVTSAQKNPTAFYLCASSQLNTGELFFGEGSRLTVL.

V and J are TRBV5-6 and TRBJ1-6; the D is unclear. Germline lookup yields CDR1 SGHDT and CDR2 YYEEEE. This CDR3 is built from 14 residues. Trimming took 5 bases from V and 0 from J, leaving 6 bases between them. In DNA, the CDR3 is TGTGCCAGCAGTTCACCCTCCTATAATTCACCCCTCCACTTT. It yields the protein CASSSPSYNSPLHF.

This clone was recorded once. The rearrangement joins TRBV10-1 to TRBJ1-2, with D tentatively TRBD1 (5 bases). V was cut by 2 bases and J by 8 bases, with 12 bases left in between. Germline CDR1 is WNHNN and CDR2 is SYGVQD (reference sequence). The CDR3 extends over 13 amino acids. CDR3 DNA: TGCGCCAGCAGTGAGGGAAGACAGAGCGGCTACACCTTC. Translated, it gives CASSEGRQSGYTF.

The genes are TRBV5-1 and TRBJ2-7; 8 bases line up with TRBD1. The CDR3 runs to 14 residues. Trimming cost V 6 bases and J 2 bases; bases outside gene matches: 7. From germline, CDR1 is SGHRS and CDR2 YFSETQ. The CDR3 nucleotides read TGCGCCAGCAACACCGGGACAGGAGCCTACGAGCAGTACTTC. Encoded protein: CASNTGTGAYEQYF.